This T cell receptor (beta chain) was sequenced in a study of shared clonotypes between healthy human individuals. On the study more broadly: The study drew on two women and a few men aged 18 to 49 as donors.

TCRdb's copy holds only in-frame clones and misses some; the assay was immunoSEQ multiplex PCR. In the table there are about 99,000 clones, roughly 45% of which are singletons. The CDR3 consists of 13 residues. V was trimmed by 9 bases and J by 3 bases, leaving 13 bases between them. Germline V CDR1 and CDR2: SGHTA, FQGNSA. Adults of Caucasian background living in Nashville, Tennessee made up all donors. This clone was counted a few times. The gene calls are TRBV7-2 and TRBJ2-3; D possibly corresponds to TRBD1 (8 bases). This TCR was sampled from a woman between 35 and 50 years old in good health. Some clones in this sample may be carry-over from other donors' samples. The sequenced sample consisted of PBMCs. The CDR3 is CARGGTGTDTQYF. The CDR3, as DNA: TGTGCCAGGGGGGGGACAGGAACAGATACGCAGTATTTT.